Below, 23 T cell receptor beta chains from the same sample are listed, as sequenced in a study of shared clonotypes between healthy human individuals (dated by TCRdb to the early 2020s). The library relied on the immunoSEQ multiplex PCR assay. TCRdb took this table from immuneACCESS and kept in-frame rearrangements with V and J called. Such tables lack part of the clones; where checked against another copy, unresolved V genes explain under half of the gap, and the rest is unexplained. Within this sample are approximately 2,000,000 clones, with around 93% of them counted one time only. The ten biggest clones cover 0.37% of the sample. Sequencing was carried out using naive CD4+ T cells from PBMCs. The cell subset or site label on this specimen signifies: CD45RA+ positively selected. Every receptor here comes from a man aged 18-30 years in good health. Some clones in this sample may be carry-over from other donors' samples.

The chain couples TRBV10-1 to TRBJ1-4, with TRBD1 as a possible D gene (5 bases). V lost 6 bases and J 8 bases, leaving 16 bases between the germline ends. The CDR3 runs to 14 residues. The germline CDR1 and CDR2 sequences are WNHNN and SYGVQD (reference sequence). The DNA for the CDR3 is TGCGCCAGCAGCGGTGGAGGGGCGACCGAAAAACTGTTTTTT. Translating gives CASSGGGATEKLFF.

The chain has TRBV13 and TRBJ2-7; tentative D call: TRBD2 (6 bases). CDR3 size: 15 residues. Trimming left V 2 bases short and J 2 bases short, with 13 bases between. Looked up from germline, CDR1 is PRHDT and CDR2 is FYEKMQ (reference sequence). DNA for the CDR3: TGTGCCAGCAGCTTATCTATAGCGGTCCCCTACGAGCAGTACTTC. Its translation is CASSLSIAVPYEQYF.

V gene TRBV27 combines with J gene TRBJ2-2; no firm D call. This CDR3 is built from 17 residues. CDR1 is MNHEY, CDR2 SMNVEV, per germline (reference sequence). V dropped 7 bases and J dropped 1 base, with 19 bases sitting between them. DNA for the CDR3: TGTGCCAGCACCAAAAGGGTACAGCCCTTGAACACCGGGGAGCTGTTTTTT. It encodes CASTKRVQPLNTGELFF.

Concerning this clone itself: This same CDR3 is encoded by further DNA sequences in the sample. The chain combines TRBV28 with TRBJ2-7; no reliable D call. The germline CDR1 and CDR2 sequences are MDHEN and SYDVKM. This CDR3 has 11 amino acids. Between the trimmed V and J ends, which lost 1 base and 5 bases, there was a span of 3 bases. The CDR3 protein is CASSLLNEQYF. CDR3 coding DNA: TGTGCCAGCAGTTTATTGAACGAGCAGTACTTC.

The chain recombines TRBV10-2 with TRBJ1-2, with D possibly matching TRBD1 (5 bases). The CDR3 spans 14 residues. Per germline, CDR1 WSHSY and CDR2 SAAADI. The V and J ends lost 3 bases and 4 bases respectively, with 12 bases between them. The CDR3 nucleotides are TGCGCCAGCAGTGACTTCTTGACAGCCTATGGCTACACCTTC. It specifies CASSDFLTAYGYTF.

The genes are TRBV18 and TRBJ1-2, with a tentative D call TRBD1 (5 bases). Germline V lookup: CDR1 KGHSH, CDR2 LQKENI. The ends were cut back, 0 bases at V and 0 bases at J, with 11 bases in the middle. The CDR3 is 16 residues long. CDR3 bases: TGTGCCAGCTCACCACCGGGGCAGATCCCTAACTATGGCTACACCTTC. Encoded protein: CASSPPGQIPNYGYTF.

A single count supports this clone. This chain connects TRBV5-1 to TRBJ2-7; 9 positions match TRBD2. Germline V gene sequence: CDR1 SGHRS, CDR2 YFSETQ. The V segment lost 2 bases and the J segment 0 bases; nucleotides outside the gene matches: 6. The CDR3 runs to 16 residues. The CDR3 spells CASSFSTSGHSYEQYF. The CDR3 region has the DNA TGCGCCAGCAGCTTCTCTACTAGCGGGCACTCCTACGAGCAGTACTTC.

The chain recombines TRBV6-5 with TRBJ2-5; 7 bases map to TRBD2. Germline-derived CDR1 and CDR2 are MNHEY and SVGAGI. Unmatched junction bases numbered 10, after V lost 2 bases and J lost 4 bases. CDR3 size: 16 residues. This chain's CDR3 is CASSYGTTAGIETQYF. For the CDR3, the DNA is TGTGCCAGCAGTTACGGGACTACCGCAGGGATAGAGACCCAGTACTTC.

This sequence joins TRBV11-2 and TRBJ2-7, with D perhaps TRBD1 or TRBD2 (5 bases each). Looked up from germline, CDR1 is SGHAT and CDR2 is FQNNGV. Trimming pared 6 bases from V and 2 bases from J, leaving 17 bases between. The CDR3 length is 15 residues. CDR3: CASSSLRDGTYEQYF. The CDR3 DNA reads as TGTGCCAGCAGTTCACTACGGGACGGAACCTACGAGCAGTACTTC.

This clone has just a few counts. The chain combines TRBV4-1 with TRBJ2-3; 10 bases align to TRBD1. CDR1 is MGHRA and CDR2 is YSYEKL in the germline V gene. CDR3 length equals 14 residues. The V and J ends lost 5 bases and 5 bases, in that order; junction bases with no gene match: 4. As DNA, the CDR3 is TGCGCCAGCAGCTCCGGGACAGGGGAAGATACGCAGTATTTT. This translates into CASSSGTGEDTQYF.

V gene TRBV7-8 combines with J gene TRBJ1-2, with D unclear. CDR3 length: 13 amino acids. Germline assignment: CDR1 SGHVS and CDR2 FQNEAQ. Deletions cut 2 bases from V and 8 bases from J, with 12 bases between. For the CDR3, the DNA is TGTGCCAGCAGCTTAAAGGGTGGTATAGGCTACACCTTC. Its translation is CASSLKGGIGYTF.

The chain combines TRBV21-1 with TRBJ2-6; the DNA was not compared with TRBD1, the D call given in the table. TRBV21-1 is deemed a pseudogene. This CDR3 contains 20 residues. CDR3 sequence: CASSLGFWDRGSTGANVLTF. The CDR3 region has the DNA TGTGCCAGCAGCTTAGGCTTCTGGGACAGGGGATCGACTGGGGCCAACGTCCTGACTTTC.

This clone was detected only once. This chain uses TRBV5-1 with TRBJ2-7, with 9 bases identical to TRBD1. J lost 4 bases, V lost 0 bases, and 11 bases had no gene match. The CDR3 totals 17 residues. CDR1 SGHRS and CDR2 YFSETQ come from the germline V gene. CDR3 DNA: TGCGCCAGCAGCTTGGTAATTTCCCCCGGGACAGGGTACGAGCAGTACTTC. Translation: CASSLVISPGTGYEQYF.

The DNA for the CDR3 is TGTGCCAGCAGCTTAAACCCCTTTGGTTTAGGGACAGGGGGAAACATTCAGTACTTC. Residues: CASSLNPFGLGTGGNIQYF. The chain joins TRBV7-3 to TRBJ2-4, with 11 nucleotides matching TRBD1. V shed 1 base, J shed 6 bases, and the junction held 14 bases outside the gene matches. The germline V gene has CDR1 SGHTA and CDR2 FQGTGA. The CDR3 spans 19 residues.

The chain joins TRBV5-4 to TRBJ2-1; 9 bases map to TRBD1. The junction had 13 bases not matched to a gene; V was cut back by 4 bases and J by 2 bases. Germline V gene lookup returns CDR1 SGHNT and CDR2 YYREEE (reference sequence). The CDR3 has 18 amino acids. The CDR3 spells CASSRGQGNSAAYNEQFF. CDR3 coding DNA: TGTGCCAGCAGCCGGGGACAGGGTAATTCAGCAGCCTACAATGAGCAGTTCTTC. The full variable domain, rest sourced from reference TRBV5-4 and TRBJ2-1, is ETGVTQSPTHLIKTRGQQVTLRCSSQSGHNTVSWYQQALGQGPQFIFQYYREEENGRGNFPPRFSGLQFPNYSSELNVNALELDDSALYLCASSRGQGNSAAYNEQFFGPGTRLTVL.

The chain uses TRBV28 and TRBJ2-1; 15 bases are a match to TRBD2. The J segment lost 3 bases and the V segment lost 7 bases, leaving 16 bases of the junction unmatched. Germline CDR1 and CDR2: MDHEN and SYDVKM. This CDR3 is 20 amino acids long. CDR3 loop: CASNGVRGGLAGGGYNEQFF. The CDR3 region has the DNA TGTGCCAGCAATGGGGTCAGGGGGGGACTAGCGGGAGGAGGCTACAATGAGCAGTTCTTC.

Regarding this clone: This CDR3 is also generated by other DNA sequences in the sample. The chain uses TRBV7-3 and TRBJ2-5; TRBD1 is a possible D gene (6 bases). V shed 3 bases and J shed 4 bases, with 9 bases lying between them. CDR1 and CDR2 (germline): SGHTA, FQGTGA. The CDR3 loop spans 13 amino acids. In DNA, the CDR3 is TGTGCCAGCAGCTTTAGAGGGGGAGAGACCCAGTACTTC. This encodes CASSFRGGETQYF.

V usage is TRBV27 and J usage is TRBJ2-1, with TRBD1 matching 7 bases. Per the germline V gene, CDR1 is MNHEY and CDR2 is SMNVEV (reference sequence). The CDR3 sequence is 15 residues long. Trimming removed 8 bases from V and 4 bases from J; junction bases left unmatched: 11. CDR3 protein: CASPSGTARYNEQFF. DNA for the CDR3: TGTGCCAGCCCTTCCGGGACAGCCAGATACAATGAGCAGTTCTTC.

V and J are TRBV5-1 and TRBJ2-7; 10 positions agree with TRBD2. Germline V gene data show CDR1 as SGHRS and CDR2 as YFSETQ. This CDR3 region has 15 residues. J gave up 3 bases and V 1 base, and 4 bases lay outside the gene matches. The CDR3 bases are TGCGCCAGCAGCTTGATAACTAGCGGGATCTACGAGCAGTACTTC. Its translation is CASSLITSGIYEQYF.

This chain uses TRBV6-4 with TRBJ1-1; possibly TRBD1 for D (5 bases). Germline CDR1 and CDR2: MRHNA and SNTAGT. V lost 5 bases and J 1 base, leaving 8 bases between the germline ends. The CDR3 covers 13 residues. The CDR3 loop reads CASSRQQNTEAFF. CDR3 sequence (DNA): TGTGCCAGCAGTAGACAGCAGAACACTGAAGCTTTCTTT.

The chain couples TRBV29-1 to TRBJ2-3; either TRBD1 or TRBD2 may supply D (5 bases each). There are 14 residues in the CDR3. V lost 7 bases and J 0 bases, leaving 14 bases between the germline ends. The germline V gene has CDR1 SQVTM and CDR2 ANQGSEA. The CDR3 coding sequence is TGCAGCGCTGGGGGTTTTCAGAGCACAGATACGCAGTATTTT. It encodes CSAGGFQSTDTQYF.

This clone was counted between two and nine times. This chain joins TRBV10-3 and TRBJ1-5, with 7 positions matching TRBD1. The CDR3 runs 15 residues. V shed 3 bases and J 6 bases; nucleotides not matched to a gene: 8. Germline loops: CDR1 ENHRY, CDR2 SYGVKD. This chain's CDR3 is CAISDSGQGGQPQHF. As DNA, the CDR3 is TGTGCCATCAGTGATTCGGGGCAGGGGGGTCAGCCCCAGCATTTT.

This rearrangement joins TRBV29-1 to TRBJ1-5; TRBD1 matches 9 bases. Losses at the gene ends were 6 bases for V and 2 bases for J; bases not matched to a gene: 17. CDR1 and CDR2 from the germline V gene are SQVTM and ANQGSEA. The CDR3 contains 18 residues. CDR3 in DNA: TGCAGCGTAAAATGGGGGACAGGGAACCTAGCAGGCAATCAGCCCCAGCATTTT. It codes for CSVKWGTGNLAGNQPQHF.